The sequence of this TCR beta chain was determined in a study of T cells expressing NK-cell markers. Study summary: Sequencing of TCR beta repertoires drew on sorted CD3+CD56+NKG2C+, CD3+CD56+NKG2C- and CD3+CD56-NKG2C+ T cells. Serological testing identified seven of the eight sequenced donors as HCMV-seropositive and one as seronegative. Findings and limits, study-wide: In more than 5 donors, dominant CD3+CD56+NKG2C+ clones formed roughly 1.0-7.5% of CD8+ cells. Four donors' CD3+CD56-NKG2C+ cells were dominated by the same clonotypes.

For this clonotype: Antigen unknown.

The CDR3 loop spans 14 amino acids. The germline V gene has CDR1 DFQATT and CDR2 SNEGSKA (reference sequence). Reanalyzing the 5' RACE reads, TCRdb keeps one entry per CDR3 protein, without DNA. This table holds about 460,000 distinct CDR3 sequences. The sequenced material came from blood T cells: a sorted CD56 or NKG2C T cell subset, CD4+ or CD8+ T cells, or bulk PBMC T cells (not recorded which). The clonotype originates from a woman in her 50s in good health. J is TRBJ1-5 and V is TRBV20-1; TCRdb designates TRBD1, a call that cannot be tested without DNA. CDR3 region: CSAQGQNLNQPQHF.